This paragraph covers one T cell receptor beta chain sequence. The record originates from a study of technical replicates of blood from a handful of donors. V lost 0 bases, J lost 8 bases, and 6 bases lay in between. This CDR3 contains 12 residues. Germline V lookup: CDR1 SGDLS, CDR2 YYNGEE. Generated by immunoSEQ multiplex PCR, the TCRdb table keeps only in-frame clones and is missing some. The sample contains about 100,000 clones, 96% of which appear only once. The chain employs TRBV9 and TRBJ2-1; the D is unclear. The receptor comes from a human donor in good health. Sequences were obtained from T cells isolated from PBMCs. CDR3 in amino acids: CASSVERDEQFF. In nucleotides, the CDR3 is TGTGCCAGCAGCGTAGAGCGCGATGAGCAGTTCTTC.